A selection of T cell receptor beta chains follows, all from one sample in a study of T cell responses to AZD1222 COVID-19 vaccine. This table comes from immunoSEQ multiplex PCR, and its TCRdb copy is limited to in-frame clones, with some not included. The sample shows under 150,000 clones, around 94% of them seen only once. Material: peripheral blood, obtained 28 days after the second AZD1222 dose. All receptors derive from an adult who received the AZD1222 COVID-19 vaccine. CDR3s include the opening cysteine and the closing phenylalanine or tryptophan. Fields, in order: V gene, clone size, D gene, J gene, CDR3 DNA, CDR3 protein. D genes are given only for firm matches. Clone size is not always given. Where it is, it says once, few, many or a class for expanded clones.

V gene: TRBV30; clone size: NA; D gene: NA; J gene: TRBJ1-1; CDR3 DNA: TGTGCCTGGAGTGTATCGAACACTGAAGCTTTCTTT; CDR3 protein: CAWSVSNTEAFF
V gene: TRBV6-5; clone size: NA; D gene: NA; J gene: TRBJ1-1; CDR3 DNA: TGTGCCAGCAGTTCCGATACCAGTGAAGCTTTCTTT; CDR3 protein: CASSSDTSEAFF
V gene: TRBV6-5; clone size: NA; D gene: NA; J gene: TRBJ1-1; CDR3 DNA: TGTGCCAGCAGTCAACCAGACAGGAAAGCTGAAGCTTTCTTT; CDR3 protein: CASSQPDRKAEAFF
V gene: TRBV7-2; clone size: NA; D gene: NA; J gene: TRBJ2-1; CDR3 DNA: TGTGCCAGCAGCAGAACCGGGATCAGCAATGAGCAGTTCTTC; CDR3 protein: CASSRTGISNEQFF
V gene: TRBV15; clone size: once; D gene: NA; J gene: TRBJ2-3; CDR3 DNA: TGTGCCACCAGCAGAGATGGGCGTCAGTCGGGTACGCAGTATTTT; CDR3 protein: CATSRDGRQSGTQYF
V gene: TRBV7-2; clone size: NA; D gene: NA; J gene: TRBJ2-5; CDR3 DNA: TGTGCCAGCAGCCTGGACAGTTCTAAAGAGACCCAGTACTTC; CDR3 protein: CASSLDSSKETQYF
V gene: TRBV19; clone size: NA; D gene: NA; J gene: TRBJ2-1; CDR3 DNA: TGTGCCAGTAGTATAGGGCAGAACACCTACAATGAGCAGTTCTTC; CDR3 protein: CASSIGQNTYNEQFF
V gene: TRBV6-4; clone size: few; D gene: TRBD2; J gene: TRBJ2-3; CDR3 DNA: TGTGCCAGCAGTGACGCAATTCCTTCACTAGCGGGCACAGATACGCAGTATTTT; CDR3 protein: CASSDAIPSLAGTDTQYF
V gene: TRBV4-3; clone size: NA; D gene: NA; J gene: TRBJ2-1; CDR3 DNA: TGCGCCAGCAGTCAAGATTCAGCGTCTTATACCTACAATGAGCAGTTCTTC; CDR3 protein: CASSQDSASYTYNEQFF
V gene: TRBV7-2; clone size: once; D gene: NA; J gene: TRBJ1-2; CDR3 DNA: TGTGCCAGCAGCAGGGGGTTACCTAACTATGGCTACACCTTC; CDR3 protein: CASSRGLPNYGYTF
V gene: TRBV4-2; clone size: NA; D gene: TRBD1; J gene: TRBJ1-4; CDR3 DNA: TGTGCCAGCAGCCAATGGACAGGGGCCGAAAAACTGTTTTTT; CDR3 protein: CASSQWTGAEKLFF
V gene: TRBV19; clone size: NA; D gene: NA; J gene: TRBJ1-5; CDR3 DNA: TGTGCCAGTAGCACAAGACGGGGGTCTGGGAGTCCCCAGCATTTT; CDR3 protein: CASSTRRGSGSPQHF
V gene: TRBV7-8; clone size: NA; D gene: NA; J gene: TRBJ1-2; CDR3 DNA: TGTGCCAGCAGCTCATTGGCGGAGTATGGCTACACCTTC; CDR3 protein: CASSSLAEYGYTF
V gene: TRBV5-1; clone size: NA; D gene: NA; J gene: TRBJ2-5; CDR3 DNA: TGCGCCAGCAGCTTCCCGGGACTTGAGAAAGAGACCCAGTACTTC; CDR3 protein: CASSFPGLEKETQYF
V gene: TRBV6-2/TRBV6-3; clone size: NA; D gene: TRBD2; J gene: TRBJ2-5; CDR3 DNA: TGTGCCAGCAGTTACATGCTAGCGGGGATTCAAGAGACCCAGTACTTC; CDR3 protein: CASSYMLAGIQETQYF
V gene: TRBV11-2; clone size: NA; D gene: NA; J gene: TRBJ1-1; CDR3 DNA: TGTGCCAGCAGCTTGGAGGCCCCACTAACTGAAGCTTTCTTT; CDR3 protein: CASSLEAPLTEAFF
V gene: TRBV3-1/TRBV3-2; clone size: NA; D gene: NA; J gene: TRBJ1-2; CDR3 DNA: TGTGCCAGCAGCCAAGAGTTGGGGGATTATGGCTACACCTTC; CDR3 protein: CASSQELGDYGYTF
V gene: TRBV25-1; clone size: NA; D gene: NA; J gene: TRBJ2-7; CDR3 DNA: TGTGCCAGCAGTGTTCCCTCCCACAACTACGAGCAGTACTTC; CDR3 protein: CASSVPSHNYEQYF
V gene: TRBV7-6; clone size: NA; D gene: NA; J gene: TRBJ1-1; CDR3 DNA: TGTGCCAGCAGCTTTGCAGGGTCTTGGGCCCCGAACACTGAAGCTTTCTTT; CDR3 protein: CASSFAGSWAPNTEAFF
V gene: TRBV7-6; clone size: NA; D gene: TRBD1; J gene: TRBJ1-1; CDR3 DNA: TGTGCCAGCAGCTTAGGACAGGGGAACACTGAAGCTTTCTTT; CDR3 protein: CASSLGQGNTEAFF
V gene: TRBV29-1; clone size: once; D gene: NA; J gene: TRBJ2-1; CDR3 DNA: TGCAGCGTTGAGTATCAGTACAATGAGCAGTTCTTC; CDR3 protein: CSVEYQYNEQFF
V gene: TRBV6-6; clone size: NA; D gene: TRBD2; J gene: TRBJ2-5; CDR3 DNA: TGTGCCAGCACTTTGACTAGCTGGGGGGGAGAGACCCAGTACTTC; CDR3 protein: CASTLTSWGGETQYF
V gene: TRBV6-5; clone size: NA; D gene: NA; J gene: TRBJ1-2; CDR3 DNA: TGTGCCAGCAGTTACCGAGACAGAGGATATGGCTACACCTTC; CDR3 protein: CASSYRDRGYGYTF
V gene: TRBV7-2; clone size: NA; D gene: NA; J gene: TRBJ1-2; CDR3 DNA: TGTGCCAGCAGCTTTGACCCCTTTGGGGACGCCTATGGCTACACCTTC; CDR3 protein: CASSFDPFGDAYGYTF
V gene: TRBV5-1; clone size: NA; D gene: NA; J gene: TRBJ1-6; CDR3 DNA: TGCGCCAGCAGCGTTACAGGGAATTCACCCCTCCACTTT; CDR3 protein: CASSVTGNSPLHF
V gene: TRBV7-2; clone size: NA; D gene: TRBD2; J gene: TRBJ2-5; CDR3 DNA: TGTGCCAGCAGCTGGCGGGGGGAAGAGACCCAGTACTTC; CDR3 protein: CASSWRGEETQYF
V gene: TRBV7-6; clone size: NA; D gene: NA; J gene: TRBJ1-5; CDR3 DNA: TGTGCCAGCAGCTTACACGGACTAAGCAATCAGCCCCAGCATTTT; CDR3 protein: CASSLHGLSNQPQHF
V gene: TRBV7-6; clone size: NA; D gene: TRBD1; J gene: TRBJ1-2; CDR3 DNA: TGTGCCAGCAGCTTAGTAAGGGACAGTGGCTATGGCTACACCTTC; CDR3 protein: CASSLVRDSGYGYTF
V gene: TRBV5-1; clone size: NA; D gene: NA; J gene: TRBJ2-1; CDR3 DNA: TGCGCCAGCAGCATCCGGGACCTGGGGGTCGATGAGCAGTTCTTC; CDR3 protein: CASSIRDLGVDEQFF
V gene: TRBV7-3; clone size: NA; D gene: NA; J gene: TRBJ2-2; CDR3 DNA: TGTGCCAGCAGTTCTAACATACATGGCACCGGGGAGCTGTTTTTT; CDR3 protein: CASSSNIHGTGELFF
V gene: TRBV9; clone size: NA; D gene: NA; J gene: TRBJ2-1; CDR3 DNA: TGTGCCAGCAGCGTACTTTGGGGGAACAATGAGCAGTTCTTC; CDR3 protein: CASSVLWGNNEQFF
V gene: TRBV12-3/TRBV12-4; clone size: NA; D gene: NA; J gene: TRBJ1-1; CDR3 DNA: TGTGCCAGCAGTTTAGAACAGGAGACTGAAGCTTTCTTT; CDR3 protein: CASSLEQETEAFF
V gene: TRBV3-1/TRBV3-2; clone size: NA; D gene: NA; J gene: TRBJ2-7; CDR3 DNA: TGTGCCAGCAGCCAAGCTCCGGACTTTGTCTCCTACGAGCAGTACTTC; CDR3 protein: CASSQAPDFVSYEQYF
V gene: TRBV27; clone size: NA; D gene: TRBD1; J gene: TRBJ1-5; CDR3 DNA: TGTGCCAGCAGTTTAAGGGGGGGGACAGGGACTTATCTGCCCCAGCATTTT; CDR3 protein: CASSLRGGTGTYLPQHF
V gene: TRBV18; clone size: NA; D gene: NA; J gene: TRBJ2-6; CDR3 DNA: TGTGCCAGCTCACCCCTTGCACCCGGGACAGGGGCCAACGTCCTGACTTTC; CDR3 protein: CASSPLAPGTGANVLTF
V gene: TRBV19; clone size: NA; D gene: NA; J gene: TRBJ1-1; CDR3 DNA: TGTGCCAGTAGTCCTAGGGCGGGGGGCTATACTGAAGCTTTCTTT; CDR3 protein: CASSPRAGGYTEAFF
V gene: TRBV6-2/TRBV6-3; clone size: NA; D gene: NA; J gene: TRBJ2-1; CDR3 DNA: TGTGCCAGCAGTTCGCGGCTTGGCAAAACCTCCTACAATGAGCAGTTCTTC; CDR3 protein: CASSSRLGKTSYNEQFF
V gene: TRBV7-2; clone size: NA; D gene: NA; J gene: TRBJ2-2; CDR3 DNA: TGTGCCAGCAGCTTAGAGGGCCCTGGCACCGGGGAGCTGTTTTTT; CDR3 protein: CASSLEGPGTGELFF
V gene: TRBV7-9; clone size: NA; D gene: NA; J gene: TRBJ1-2; CDR3 DNA: TGTGCCAGCAGCTTAGGTGGTCCGGGAAAGGACTATGGCTACACCTTC; CDR3 protein: CASSLGGPGKDYGYTF
V gene: TRBV7-9; clone size: NA; D gene: TRBD2; J gene: TRBJ2-1; CDR3 DNA: TGTGCCAGCACCCCGGGGGGACTAGCGTACAATGAGCAGTTCTTC; CDR3 protein: CASTPGGLAYNEQFF
V gene: TRBV19; clone size: NA; D gene: NA; J gene: TRBJ1-1; CDR3 DNA: TGTGCCAGTACCCGAAGGGGGATCACTGAAGCTTTCTTT; CDR3 protein: CASTRRGITEAFF
V gene: TRBV12-3/TRBV12-4; clone size: NA; D gene: NA; J gene: TRBJ1-6; CDR3 DNA: TGTGCCAGCACCCTAAGCGGGGGGTCACCCCTCCACTTT; CDR3 protein: CASTLSGGSPLHF
V gene: TRBV9; clone size: NA; D gene: NA; J gene: TRBJ1-2; CDR3 DNA: TGTGCCAGCTTCGGGACGGAATATGGCTACACCTTC; CDR3 protein: CASFGTEYGYTF
V gene: TRBV19; clone size: once; D gene: TRBD1; J gene: TRBJ1-1; CDR3 DNA: TGTGCCAGTAGTGCAGGGGGCTATACTGAAGCTTTCTTT; CDR3 protein: CASSAGGYTEAFF
V gene: TRBV4-1; clone size: NA; D gene: NA; J gene: TRBJ1-4; CDR3 DNA: TGCGCCAGCAGCCAAGATCGCGTTGGGCAGGGAGGTGAAAAACTGTTTTTT; CDR3 protein: CASSQDRVGQGGEKLFF
V gene: TRBV18; clone size: NA; D gene: TRBD1; J gene: TRBJ1-2; CDR3 DNA: TGTGCCAGCTCACCGTGGACAGGGAATGGCTACACCTTC; CDR3 protein: CASSPWTGNGYTF
V gene: TRBV9; clone size: once; D gene: NA; J gene: TRBJ1-1; CDR3 DNA: TGTGCCAGCAGCGTAGCTCGGAACACTGAAGCTTTCTTT; CDR3 protein: CASSVARNTEAFF
V gene: TRBV5-7; clone size: NA; D gene: NA; J gene: TRBJ1-1; CDR3 DNA: TGTGCCAGCAGCTTTATACAGGGATGCACTGAAGCTTTCTTT; CDR3 protein: CASSFIQGCTEAFF
V gene: TRBV12-5; clone size: NA; D gene: TRBD2; J gene: TRBJ2-1; CDR3 DNA: TGTGCTAGTGGTTTCACCTCCGGGACTAGCGGGGGGGATCCTATCAATGAGCAGTTCTTC; CDR3 protein: CASGFTSGTSGGDPINEQFF